This TCR beta chain was observed in a study of radiation and T cells in renal cell carcinoma. Study-level results: Baseline intratumoral clonotype presence is unknown without pretreatment biopsies.

Notes on this clone: The antigen is not known.

The data were produced by immunoSEQ multiplex PCR, yet TCRdb's version contains in-frame clones alone and is incomplete. This table holds around 170,000 clones, about nine tenths found once. Germline CDR1 reads SGHRS; CDR2 reads YFSETQ. This CDR3 is 15 amino acids long. J gave up 7 bases and V 0 bases, and 6 bases lay outside the gene matches. Noted time point: blood 4 weeks post-SBRT, at nephrectomy. Treatment defined: 15 Gy SBRT to primary tumor, nephrectomy 4 weeks later. The patient's renal cell carcinoma had clear cell pathology. This clonotype was sampled from a woman in her forties or fifties with renal cell carcinoma. The sample in question was blood, obtained from a patient whose treatment included radiotherapy and nephrectomy. This rearrangement joins TRBV5-1 to TRBJ1-4; 7 bases match TRBD1. CDR3 nucleotides: TGCGCCAGCAGCTTGGAGGGGGCATCAGGTGAAAAACTGTTTTTT. It encodes CASSLEGASGEKLFF. Based on the CDR3 plus reference TRBV5-1 and TRBJ1-4, the full variable domain is KAGVTQTPRYLIKTRGQQVTLSCSPISGHRSVSWYQQTPGQGLQFLFEYFSETQRNKGNFPGRFSGRQFSNSRSEMNVSTLELGDSALYLCASSLEGASGEKLFFGSGTQLSVL.